These T cell receptor beta chains were read from a single sample in a study of CD4+ T cells in melanoma. The table came from immunoSEQ multiplex PCR; TCRdb's copy has only in-frame clones and leaves some out. The table lists more than 110,000 clones, 92% of them singletons, with about 1.5% in the top ten. These receptors were collected from a human donor with melanoma. Both conserved end residues are part of each CDR3. Each record gives: V gene, J gene, CDR3 length, D gene, clone size, CDR3 DNA, CDR3 protein. The D gene is left open where the match is weak. For some rows the clone size is stated as once, few or many, or as a class when expanded; others skip it.

V: TRBV14
J: TRBJ1-6
length: 14
D: .
size: .
DNA: TGTGCCAGCCGACGGGGGGGGTGGAATTCACCCCTCCACTTT
CDR3: CASRRGGWNSPLHF

V: TRBV5-4
J: TRBJ2-5
length: 14
D: TRBD2
size: .
DNA: TGTGCCAGCAGCTTGGCGACGGGGGGAGAGACCCAGTACTTC
CDR3: CASSLATGGETQYF

V: TRBV11-1
J: TRBJ2-5
length: 15
D: TRBD1
size: .
DNA: TGTGCCAGCAGACCGACAGGGGCACTTCAAGAGACCCAGTACTTC
CDR3: CASRPTGALQETQYF

V: TRBV2
J: TRBJ1-5
length: 14
D: TRBD1
size: .
DNA: TGTGCCAGCAGTGAGTTGGACAGGAGTCAGCCCCAGCATTTT
CDR3: CASSELDRSQPQHF

V: TRBV9
J: TRBJ2-5
length: 16
D: TRBD2
size: .
DNA: TGTGCCAGCAGCACTGGACTAGCGGGGGGAGGGGAGACCCAGTACTTC
CDR3: CASSTGLAGGGETQYF

V: TRBV6-5
J: TRBJ1-2
length: 12
D: .
size: .
DNA: TGTGCCAGCAGTTTCGACGGCTATGGCTACACCTTC
CDR3: CASSFDGYGYTF

V: TRBV5-1
J: TRBJ2-2
length: 15
D: .
size: .
DNA: TGCGCCAGCAGCTTGGATATGTGGAACGTCGGGGAGCTGTTTTTT
CDR3: CASSLDMWNVGELFF

V: TRBV18
J: TRBJ2-3
length: 13
D: .
size: once
DNA: TGTGCCAGCTCACCAGGCCTCGGGGATACGCAGTATTTT
CDR3: CASSPGLGDTQYF

V: TRBV6-1
J: TRBJ1-4
length: 15
D: .
size: .
DNA: TGTGCCAGCAGTGGGGCAGTCCCTGGTCGCGAAAAACTGTTTTTT
CDR3: CASSGAVPGREKLFF

V: TRBV18
J: TRBJ1-6
length: 17
D: .
size: .
DNA: TGTGCCAGCTCACAAATACCGGGGACCGAATTGGGTTCACCCCTCCACTTT
CDR3: CASSQIPGTELGSPLHF

V: TRBV6-1
J: TRBJ1-1
length: 14
D: TRBD1
size: .
DNA: TGTGCCAGCACCCGGGAGGGGGCGGGCACTGAAGCTTTCTTT
CDR3: CASTREGAGTEAFF

V: TRBV30
J: TRBJ2-5
length: 14
D: TRBD2
size: once
DNA: TGTGCCTGGGCAAAACTAGCGGGGGTAGAGACCCAGTACTTC
CDR3: CAWAKLAGVETQYF

V: TRBV5-4
J: TRBJ2-7
length: 14
D: TRBD1
size: .
DNA: TGTGCCAGCAGCCTGGACAGGAGCTCCTACGAGCAGTACTTC
CDR3: CASSLDRSSYEQYF

V: TRBV5-8
J: TRBJ1-1
length: 14
D: .
size: .
DNA: TGTGCCAGCAGCTTGAAGGGCCTGGACACTGAAGCTTTCTTT
CDR3: CASSLKGLDTEAFF

V: TRBV7-2
J: TRBJ2-1
length: 12
D: .
size: .
DNA: TGTGCCAGCAGCTTAACGCTGCTTGAGCAGTTCTTC
CDR3: CASSLTLLEQFF

V: TRBV9
J: TRBJ1-3
length: 16
D: .
size: once
DNA: TGTGCCAGCAGCGTACATCGGGAAACGTCTGGAAACACCATATATTTT
CDR3: CASSVHRETSGNTIYF

V: TRBV30
J: TRBJ1-1
length: 14
D: .
size: .
DNA: TGTGCCTGGAGTGGAGGACAGCCGAACACTGAAGCTTTCTTT
CDR3: CAWSGGQPNTEAFF

V: TRBV19
J: TRBJ1-5
length: 18
D: .
size: .
DNA: TGTGCCAGTAGTTCAAGGGGGGGGGCCCAGGGAGGGAATCAGCCCCAGCATTTT
CDR3: CASSSRGGAQGGNQPQHF

V: TRBV5-1
J: TRBJ2-3
length: 14
D: TRBD2
size: .
DNA: TGCGCCAGCAAAGCGGGGGGGATCACAGATACGCAGTATTTT
CDR3: CASKAGGITDTQYF

V: TRBV6-5
J: TRBJ2-3
length: 15
D: TRBD2
size: .
DNA: TGTGCCAGCACGACTAGCGGGGGTAGCACAGATACGCAGTATTTT
CDR3: CASTTSGGSTDTQYF

V: TRBV9
J: TRBJ1-2
length: 13
D: .
size: .
DNA: TGTGCCAGCAGCCCGGACACCTACTATGGCTACACCTTC
CDR3: CASSPDTYYGYTF

V: TRBV7-3
J: TRBJ2-2
length: 13
D: .
size: once
DNA: TGTGCCAGCGCAGCGGCGAACACCGGGGAGCTGTTTTTT
CDR3: CASAAANTGELFF

V: TRBV6-1
J: TRBJ1-5
length: 15
D: .
size: .
DNA: TGTGCCAGCCGGATACGGGCAGATAGCAATCAGCCCCAGCATTTT
CDR3: CASRIRADSNQPQHF

V: TRBV5-5
J: TRBJ2-2
length: 14
D: .
size: .
DNA: TGTGCCAGCCGGGGGCAGGCCAACACCGGGGAGCTGTTTTTT
CDR3: CASRGQANTGELFF

V: TRBV29-1
J: TRBJ2-7
length: 11
D: .
size: .
DNA: TGCAGCGTTGATTCCGGGAACGAGCAGTACTTC
CDR3: CSVDSGNEQYF

V: TRBV7-9
J: TRBJ1-4
length: 15
D: TRBD1
size: .
DNA: TGTGCCAGCAGCCGAATCGGGACAGGAGATGAAAAACTGTTTTTT
CDR3: CASSRIGTGDEKLFF

V: TRBV5-1
J: TRBJ2-3
length: 13
D: .
size: .
DNA: TGCGCCAGCAGGACAGTGATCCGTGATACGCAGTATTTT
CDR3: CASRTVIRDTQYF

V: TRBV6-1
J: TRBJ2-1
length: 13
D: .
size: .
DNA: TGTGCCAGCAGTGATCGCAGCTACAATGAGCAGTTCTTC
CDR3: CASSDRSYNEQFF

V: TRBV5-4
J: TRBJ1-4
length: 15
D: TRBD1
size: .
DNA: TGTGCCAGCAGCACGACGGGACAGGGCGGGGAAAAACTGTTTTTT
CDR3: CASSTTGQGGEKLFF

V: TRBV2
J: TRBJ1-5
length: 13
D: .
size: .
DNA: TGTGCCAGCAGCGGGACAAAGTATCAGCCCCAGCATTTT
CDR3: CASSGTKYQPQHF

V: TRBV6-1
J: TRBJ2-7
length: 12
D: .
size: .
DNA: TGTGCCAGCAGTGGGGATCGCTACGAGCAGTACTTC
CDR3: CASSGDRYEQYF

V: TRBV5-4
J: TRBJ2-1
length: 14
D: TRBD1
size: .
DNA: TGTGCCAGCAGCTTGCAGGGGGCGTCCAATGAGCAGTTCTTC
CDR3: CASSLQGASNEQFF

V: TRBV30
J: TRBJ1-4
length: 14
D: .
size: once
DNA: TGTGCCTGGAGTTTAAGGACAGCTGGTGAAAAACTGTTTTTT
CDR3: CAWSLRTAGEKLFF

V: TRBV5-6
J: TRBJ2-7
length: 13
D: .
size: .
DNA: TGTGCCAGCAGCCCGGGACTGATCTACGAGCAGTACTTC
CDR3: CASSPGLIYEQYF

V: TRBV2
J: TRBJ2-1
length: 15
D: .
size: .
DNA: TGTGCCAGCAACGGAAGGGGGGTAGGCTACAATGAGCAGTTCTTC
CDR3: CASNGRGVGYNEQFF

V: TRBV11-3
J: TRBJ2-1
length: 14
D: .
size: .
DNA: TGTGCCAGCAGCTTAGACGGACTTCAGAATGAGCAGTTCTTC
CDR3: CASSLDGLQNEQFF

V: TRBV11-2
J: TRBJ2-5
length: 15
D: .
size: .
DNA: TGTGCCAGCAGCCTGTCCGAGGGCAGTGGGGAGACCCAGTACTTC
CDR3: CASSLSEGSGETQYF

V: TRBV11-2
J: TRBJ2-5
length: 16
D: TRBD2
size: .
DNA: TGTGCCAGCAGCTTAGACGGGGGGGCCTTACAAGAGACCCAGTACTTC
CDR3: CASSLDGGALQETQYF

V: TRBV5-1
J: TRBJ1-3
length: 12
D: .
size: .
DNA: TGCGCCAGCAGCTTGGATGGAAACACCATATATTTT
CDR3: CASSLDGNTIYF

V: TRBV11-2
J: TRBJ1-2
length: 18
D: .
size: once
DNA: TGTGCCAGCAGCTTGGGAGCGGGAATGACAGGCACCAACTATGGCTACACCTTC
CDR3: CASSLGAGMTGTNYGYTF

V: TRBV5-1
J: TRBJ2-1
length: 13
D: TRBD2
size: .
DNA: TGCGCCAGCAGCTTCTCGGAGCGGGGTGAGCAGTTCTTC
CDR3: CASSFSERGEQFF

V: TRBV5-1
J: TRBJ1-1
length: 14
D: .
size: .
DNA: TGCGCCAGCAGCGAGGCCCCAAGGGGCACTGAAGCTTTCTTT
CDR3: CASSEAPRGTEAFF

V: TRBV5-8
J: TRBJ1-6
length: 13
D: .
size: .
DNA: TGTGCCAGCAGCTCCCAAATTAATTCACCCCTCCACTTT
CDR3: CASSSQINSPLHF